This TCR beta chain stems from a study of naive and memory T cell subsets. Study-wide results and limits: Expression changes during T cell differentiation may affect RNA-based TCR counts.

Notes on this clonotype: The antigen remains unidentified.

Two oligonucleotides, mixed equimolar, formed the beta constant-region primer covering TRBC1 and TRBC2. The ligated cDNA underwent four PCR rounds using SP2 and nested alpha and beta constant-region primers. TCRdb recomputed calls from the UMI-ligation and nested PCR reads with MiXCR, one row per CDR3 protein. The sample holds 25,000 to 40,000 distinct CDR3 sequences, about a fifth seen once. Sequencing was performed on effector memory CD4+ T cells from blood. Subset described: effector memory, CD45RA- CD27-. The sequence was collected from a human donor in good health.

DNA of the CDR3: TGTGCCAGCAGTTTCAGCAGGGTAGGAGGAGATACGCAGTATTTT. Translating it yields CASSFSRVGGDTQYF. The chain links TRBV28 to TRBJ2-3; perhaps D is TRBD1 or TRBD2 (5 bases each). V lost 3 bases to trimming and J lost 5 bases, with 15 bases between them. This CDR3 comprises 15 residues. In germline, CDR1 is MDHEN, CDR2 SYDVKM. The full variable domain, its missing parts supplied by reference TRBV28 and TRBJ2-3, is DVKVTQSSRYLVKRTGEKVFLECVQDMDHENMFWYRQDPGLGLRLIYFSYDVKMKEKGDIPEGYSVSREKKERFSLILESASTNQTSMYLCASSFSRVGGDTQYFGPGTRLTVL.